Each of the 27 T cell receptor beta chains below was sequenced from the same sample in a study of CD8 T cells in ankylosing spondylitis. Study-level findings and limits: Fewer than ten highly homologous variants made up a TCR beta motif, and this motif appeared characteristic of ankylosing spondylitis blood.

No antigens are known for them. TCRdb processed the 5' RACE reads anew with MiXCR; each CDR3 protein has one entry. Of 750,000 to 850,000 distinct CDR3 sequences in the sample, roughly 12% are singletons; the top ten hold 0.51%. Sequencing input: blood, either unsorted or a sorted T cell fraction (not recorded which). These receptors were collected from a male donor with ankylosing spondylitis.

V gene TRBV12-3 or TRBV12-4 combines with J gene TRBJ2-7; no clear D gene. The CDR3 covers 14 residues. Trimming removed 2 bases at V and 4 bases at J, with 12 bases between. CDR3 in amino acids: CASSLRPLGYEQYF. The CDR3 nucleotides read TGTGCCAGCAGTTTACGACCCCTTGGGTACGAGCAGTACTTC.

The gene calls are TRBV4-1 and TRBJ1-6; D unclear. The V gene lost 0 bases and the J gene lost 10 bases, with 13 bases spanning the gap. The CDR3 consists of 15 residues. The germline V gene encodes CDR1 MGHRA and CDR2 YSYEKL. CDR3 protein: CASSQEGPQGSPLHF. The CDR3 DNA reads TGCGCCAGCAGCCAAGAGGGCCCACAAGGATCACCCCTCCACTTT.

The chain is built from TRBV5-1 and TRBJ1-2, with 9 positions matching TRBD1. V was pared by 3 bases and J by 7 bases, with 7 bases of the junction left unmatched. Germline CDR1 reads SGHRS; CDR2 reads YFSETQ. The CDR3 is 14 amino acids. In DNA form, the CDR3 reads TGCGCCAGCAGCTCCCGGGACAGGGAGGCTGGCTACACCTTC. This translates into CASSSRDREAGYTF.

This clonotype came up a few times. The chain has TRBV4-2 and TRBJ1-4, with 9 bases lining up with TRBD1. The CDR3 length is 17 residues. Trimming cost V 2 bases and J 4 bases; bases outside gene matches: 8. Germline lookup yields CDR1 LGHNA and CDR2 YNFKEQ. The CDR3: CASSQLPGQGDNEKLFF. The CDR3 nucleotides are TGTGCCAGCAGCCAACTTCCGGGACAGGGCGATAATGAAAAACTGTTTTTT.

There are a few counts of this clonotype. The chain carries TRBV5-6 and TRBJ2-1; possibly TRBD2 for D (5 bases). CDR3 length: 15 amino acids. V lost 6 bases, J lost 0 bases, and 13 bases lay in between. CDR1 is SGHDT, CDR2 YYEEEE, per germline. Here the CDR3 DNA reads TGTGCCAGCACCGAAATCAGCGGCTCCTACAATGAGCAGTTCTTC. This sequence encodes CASTEISGSYNEQFF.

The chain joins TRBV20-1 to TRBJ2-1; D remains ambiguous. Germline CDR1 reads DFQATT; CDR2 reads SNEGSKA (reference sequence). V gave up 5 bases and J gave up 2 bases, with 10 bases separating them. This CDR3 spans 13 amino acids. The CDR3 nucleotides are TGCAGTGCTTGGACGTCTCCCTACAATGAGCAGTTCTTC. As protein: CSAWTSPYNEQFF.

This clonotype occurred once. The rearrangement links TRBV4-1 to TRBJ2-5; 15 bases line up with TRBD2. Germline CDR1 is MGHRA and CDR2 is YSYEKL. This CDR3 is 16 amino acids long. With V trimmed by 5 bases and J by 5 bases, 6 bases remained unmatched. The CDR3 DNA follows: TGCGCCAGCAGCGGGGGACTAGCGGGAGGAGGGGAGACCCAGTACTTC. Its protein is CASSGGLAGGGETQYF.

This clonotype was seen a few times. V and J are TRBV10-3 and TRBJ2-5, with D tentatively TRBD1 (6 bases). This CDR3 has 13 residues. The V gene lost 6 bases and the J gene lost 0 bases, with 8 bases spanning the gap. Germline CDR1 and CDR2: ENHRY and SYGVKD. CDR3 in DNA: TGTGCCATCAGCGACAGGAACCAAGAGACCCAGTACTTC. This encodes CAISDRNQETQYF.

The CDR3 protein is CAIRETSNNEQFF. The DNA of the CDR3 is TGTGCCATCAGAGAGACTAGCAACAATGAGCAGTTCTTC. The chain uses TRBV10-3 and TRBJ2-1; 7 nucleotides line up with TRBD2. V lost 6 bases, J lost 5 bases, and 4 bases stayed unmatched. Germline CDR1 is ENHRY and CDR2 is SYGVKD. The CDR3 has 13 residues.

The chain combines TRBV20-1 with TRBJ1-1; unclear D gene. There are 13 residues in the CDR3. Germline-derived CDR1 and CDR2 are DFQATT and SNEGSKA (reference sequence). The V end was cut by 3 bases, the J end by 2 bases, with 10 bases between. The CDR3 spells CSASLRYNTEAFF. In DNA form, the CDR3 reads TGCAGTGCTAGTCTGCGGTATAACACTGAAGCTTTCTTT.

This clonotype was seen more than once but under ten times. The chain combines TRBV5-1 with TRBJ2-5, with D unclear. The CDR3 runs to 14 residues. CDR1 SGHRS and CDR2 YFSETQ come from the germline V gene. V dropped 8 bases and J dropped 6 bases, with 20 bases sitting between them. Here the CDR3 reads CASTIGLVGKTQYF. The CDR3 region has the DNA TGCGCCAGTACGATCGGCCTCGTAGGGAAGACCCAGTACTTC.

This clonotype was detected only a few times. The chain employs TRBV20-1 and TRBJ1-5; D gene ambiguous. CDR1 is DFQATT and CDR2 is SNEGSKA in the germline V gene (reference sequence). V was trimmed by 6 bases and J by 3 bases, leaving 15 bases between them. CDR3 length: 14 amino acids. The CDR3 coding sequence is TGCAGTGCGCAGACGGAATTTTACAATCAGCCCCAGCATTTT. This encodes CSAQTEFYNQPQHF.

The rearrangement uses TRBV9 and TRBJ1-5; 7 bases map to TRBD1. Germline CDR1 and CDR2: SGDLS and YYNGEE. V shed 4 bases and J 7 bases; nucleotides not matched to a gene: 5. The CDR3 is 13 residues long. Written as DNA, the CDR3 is TGTGCCAGCAGCTATCAGGGGGGACAGCCCCAGCATTTT. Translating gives CASSYQGGQPQHF.

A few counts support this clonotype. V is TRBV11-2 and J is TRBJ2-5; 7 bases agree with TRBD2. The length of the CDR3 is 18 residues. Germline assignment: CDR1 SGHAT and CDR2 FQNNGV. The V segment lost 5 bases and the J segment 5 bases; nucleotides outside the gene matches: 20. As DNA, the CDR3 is TGTGCCAGCAGCCCTCGCTGGCCGGGAGAGCGGGATCATGAGACCCAGTACTTC. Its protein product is CASSPRWPGERDHETQYF.

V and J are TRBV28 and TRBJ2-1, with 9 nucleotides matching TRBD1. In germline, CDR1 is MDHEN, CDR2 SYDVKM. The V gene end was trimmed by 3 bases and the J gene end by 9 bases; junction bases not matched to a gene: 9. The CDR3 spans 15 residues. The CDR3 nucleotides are TGTGCCAGCAGTTTGGGGACAGGGACATTTCGTGAGCAGTTCTTC. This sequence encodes CASSLGTGTFREQFF. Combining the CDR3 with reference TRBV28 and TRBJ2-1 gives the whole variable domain DVKVTQSSRYLVKRTGEKVFLECVQDMDHENMFWYRQDPGLGLRLIYFSYDVKMKEKGDIPEGYSVSREKKERFSLILESASTNQTSMYLCASSLGTGTFREQFFGPGTRLTVL.

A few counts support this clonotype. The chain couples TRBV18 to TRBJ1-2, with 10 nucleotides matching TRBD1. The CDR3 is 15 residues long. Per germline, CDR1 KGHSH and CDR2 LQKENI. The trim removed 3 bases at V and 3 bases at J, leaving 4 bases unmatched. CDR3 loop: CASSPGQGEYYGYTF. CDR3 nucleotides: TGTGCCAGCTCACCTGGACAGGGGGAATACTATGGCTACACCTTC.

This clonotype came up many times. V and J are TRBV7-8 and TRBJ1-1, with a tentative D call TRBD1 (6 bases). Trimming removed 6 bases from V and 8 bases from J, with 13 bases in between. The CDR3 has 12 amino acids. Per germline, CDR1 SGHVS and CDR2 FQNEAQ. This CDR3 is CASSRDRLEAFF. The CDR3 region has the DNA TGTGCCAGCAGTCGTGACAGGTTGGAAGCTTTCTTT.

The CDR3 sequence: CASSLRTLNTGELFF. The CDR3 bases are TGTGCCAGCAGCCTAAGGACACTGAACACCGGGGAGCTGTTTTTT. The genes are TRBV7-2 and TRBJ2-2, with a tentative D call TRBD1 (5 bases). This CDR3 region has 15 residues. Germline V gives CDR1 SGHTA, CDR2 FQGNSA. V lost 5 bases to trimming and J lost 1 base, with 11 bases between them.

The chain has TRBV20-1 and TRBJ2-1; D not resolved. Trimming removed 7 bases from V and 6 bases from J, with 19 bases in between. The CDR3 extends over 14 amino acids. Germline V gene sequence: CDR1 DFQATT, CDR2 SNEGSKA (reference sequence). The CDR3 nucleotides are TGCAGTGTTCCGGACCCCTTATCACCCAATGAGCAGTTCTTC. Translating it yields CSVPDPLSPNEQFF.

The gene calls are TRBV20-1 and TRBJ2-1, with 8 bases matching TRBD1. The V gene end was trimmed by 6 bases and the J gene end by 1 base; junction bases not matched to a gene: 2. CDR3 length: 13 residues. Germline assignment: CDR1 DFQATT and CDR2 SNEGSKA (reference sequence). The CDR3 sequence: CSARGRSYNEQFF. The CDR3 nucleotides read TGCAGTGCCAGGGGGCGTTCCTACAATGAGCAGTTCTTC.

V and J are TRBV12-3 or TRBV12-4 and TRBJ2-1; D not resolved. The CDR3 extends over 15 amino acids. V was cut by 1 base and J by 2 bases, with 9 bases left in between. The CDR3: CASSLDVGPYNEQFF. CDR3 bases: TGTGCCAGCAGTTTAGATGTAGGGCCCTACAATGAGCAGTTCTTC.

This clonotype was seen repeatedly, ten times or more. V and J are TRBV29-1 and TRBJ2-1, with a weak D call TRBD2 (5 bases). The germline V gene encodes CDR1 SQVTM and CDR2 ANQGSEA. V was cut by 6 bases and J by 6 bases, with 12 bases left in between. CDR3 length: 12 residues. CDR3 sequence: CSVEGLPNEQFF. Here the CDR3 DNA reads TGCAGCGTAGAGGGCCTGCCCAATGAGCAGTTCTTC.

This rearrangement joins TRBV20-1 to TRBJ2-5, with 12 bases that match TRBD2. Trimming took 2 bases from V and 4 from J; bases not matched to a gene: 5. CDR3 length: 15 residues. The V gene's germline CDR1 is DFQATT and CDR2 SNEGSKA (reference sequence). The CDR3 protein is CSARWASGRGETQYF. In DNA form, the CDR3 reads TGCAGTGCTAGATGGGCTAGCGGGAGGGGAGAGACCCAGTACTTC.

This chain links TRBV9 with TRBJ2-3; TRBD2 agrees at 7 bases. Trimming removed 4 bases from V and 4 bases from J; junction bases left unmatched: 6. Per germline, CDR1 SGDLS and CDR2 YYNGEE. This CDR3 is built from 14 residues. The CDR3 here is CASSFGLEADTQYF. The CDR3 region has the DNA TGTGCCAGCAGCTTCGGACTAGAGGCAGATACGCAGTATTTT. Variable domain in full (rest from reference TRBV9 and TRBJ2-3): DSGVTQTPKHLITATGQRVTLRCSPRSGDLSVYWYQQSLDQGLQFLIQYYNGEERAKGNILERFSAQQFPDLHSELNLSSLELGDSALYFCASSFGLEADTQYFGPGTRLTVL.

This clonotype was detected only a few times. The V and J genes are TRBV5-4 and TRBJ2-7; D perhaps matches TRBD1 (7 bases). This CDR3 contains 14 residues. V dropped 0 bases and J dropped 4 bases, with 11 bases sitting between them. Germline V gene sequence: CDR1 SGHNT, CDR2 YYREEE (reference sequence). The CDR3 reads CASSLVQGGYEQYF. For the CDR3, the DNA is TGTGCCAGCAGCTTGGTCCAGGGGGGTTACGAGCAGTACTTC. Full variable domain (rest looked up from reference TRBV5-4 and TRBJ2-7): ETGVTQSPTHLIKTRGQQVTLRCSSQSGHNTVSWYQQALGQGPQFIFQYYREEENGRGNFPPRFSGLQFPNYSSELNVNALELDDSALYLCASSLVQGGYEQYFGPGTRLTVT.

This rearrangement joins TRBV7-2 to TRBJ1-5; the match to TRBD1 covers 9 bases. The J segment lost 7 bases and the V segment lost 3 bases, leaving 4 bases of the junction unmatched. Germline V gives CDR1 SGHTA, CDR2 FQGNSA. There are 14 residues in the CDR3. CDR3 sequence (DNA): TGTGCCAGCAGCTTCGGTACAGGGGGCCAGCCCCAGCATTTT. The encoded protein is CASSFGTGGQPQHF.

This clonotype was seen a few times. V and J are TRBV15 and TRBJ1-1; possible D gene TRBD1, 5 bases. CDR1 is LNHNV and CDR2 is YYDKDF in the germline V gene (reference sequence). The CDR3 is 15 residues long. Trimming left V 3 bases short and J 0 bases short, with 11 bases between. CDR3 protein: CATSSWGTLNTEAFF. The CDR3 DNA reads TGTGCCACCAGCAGTTGGGGGACGTTGAACACTGAAGCTTTCTTT.